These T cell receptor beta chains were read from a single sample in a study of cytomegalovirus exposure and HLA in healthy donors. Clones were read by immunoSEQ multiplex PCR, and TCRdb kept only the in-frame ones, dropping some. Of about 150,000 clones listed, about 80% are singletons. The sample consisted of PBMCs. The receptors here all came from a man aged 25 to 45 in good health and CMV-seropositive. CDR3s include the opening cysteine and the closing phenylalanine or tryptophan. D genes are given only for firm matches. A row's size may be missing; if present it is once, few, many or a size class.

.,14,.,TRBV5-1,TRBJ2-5,CASSWSTGSETQYF,TGCGCCAGCAGCTGGTCCACAGGGTCGGAGACCCAGTACTTC
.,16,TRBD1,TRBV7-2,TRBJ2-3,CASSPRGQYNTDTQYF,TGTGCCAGCAGCCCCCGGGGACAGTACAACACAGATACGCAGTATTTT
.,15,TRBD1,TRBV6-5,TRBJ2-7,CASSRNTRDRGEQYF,TGTGCCAGCAGTCGAAATACCCGGGACAGGGGCGAGCAGTACTTC
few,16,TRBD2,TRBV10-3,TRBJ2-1,CAITSREGVSYNEQFF,TGTGCCATCACTAGCAGGGAGGGAGTCTCCTACAATGAGCAGTTCTTC
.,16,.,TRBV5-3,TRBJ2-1,CARSHLVWSSYNEQFF,TGTGCCAGAAGCCACCTAGTATGGAGCTCCTACAATGAGCAGTTCTTC
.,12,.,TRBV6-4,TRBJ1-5,CARGGSNQPQHF,TGTGCCAGGGGGGGTAGCAATCAGCCCCAGCATTTT
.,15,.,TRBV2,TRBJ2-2,CASSEATIHTGELFF,TGTGCCAGCAGTGAAGCGACTATACACACCGGGGAGCTGTTTTTT
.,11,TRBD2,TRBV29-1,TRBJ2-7,CSGGGPNEQYF,TGCAGCGGGGGAGGGCCCAACGAGCAGTACTTC
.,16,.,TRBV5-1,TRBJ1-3,CASSFGPDRPGNTIYF,TGCGCCAGCAGCTTTGGGCCCGATCGACCTGGAAACACCATATATTTT
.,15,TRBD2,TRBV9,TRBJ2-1,CASSVDAGGRGVQFF,TGTGCCAGCAGCGTAGACGCGGGGGGCAGGGGTGTGCAGTTCTTC
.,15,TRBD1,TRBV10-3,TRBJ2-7,CAISVTPGQAYEQYF,TGTGCCATCAGCGTTACCCCGGGACAGGCCTACGAGCAGTACTTC
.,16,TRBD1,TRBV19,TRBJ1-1,CASSAADRAEGTEAFF,TGTGCCAGTAGTGCCGCCGACAGGGCCGAAGGAACTGAAGCTTTCTTT
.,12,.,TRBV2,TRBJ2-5,CASKKELETQYF,TGTGCCAGCAAAAAGGAGTTAGAGACCCAGTACTTC
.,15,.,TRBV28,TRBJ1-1,CASSLLGADGKRAFF,TGTGCCAGCAGTTTATTAGGGGCCGACGGAAAGAGAGCTTTCTTT
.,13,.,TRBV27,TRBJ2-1,CASSGSGFREQFF,TGTGCCAGCAGTGGCAGTGGGTTCAGGGAGCAGTTCTTC
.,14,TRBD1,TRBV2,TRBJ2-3,CASRGTGRTDTQYF,TGTGCCAGCAGGGGGACAGGGAGAACAGATACGCAGTATTTT
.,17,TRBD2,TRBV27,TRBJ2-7,CASSFRTSGVSAYEQYF,TGTGCCAGCAGTTTCAGGACTAGCGGGGTTTCAGCTTACGAGCAGTACTTC
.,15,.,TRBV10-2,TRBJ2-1,CASNTARSSYNEQFF,TGCGCCAGCAATACAGCAAGAAGCTCCTACAATGAGCAGTTCTTC
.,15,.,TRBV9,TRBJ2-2,CASSVDRLNTGELFF,TGTGCCAGCAGCGTAGACAGGTTGAACACCGGGGAGCTGTTTTTT
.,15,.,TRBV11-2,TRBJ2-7,CASSLTGGGSYEQYF,TGTGCCAGCAGCCTTACAGGGGGGGGGTCCTACGAGCAGTACTTC
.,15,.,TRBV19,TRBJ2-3,CASNKGAGTWDTQYF,TGTGCCAGTAACAAGGGGGCGGGGACCTGGGATACGCAGTATTTT
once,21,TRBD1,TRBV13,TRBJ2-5,CASSHNWGTAKYPGDQETQYF,TGTGCCAGCAGCCACAACTGGGGGACAGCTAAGTACCCCGGGGACCAAGAGACCCAGTACTTC
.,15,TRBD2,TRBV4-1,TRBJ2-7,CASSPGLAGAGEQYF,TGCGCCAGCAGCCCGGGACTAGCGGGAGCTGGAGAGCAGTACTTC
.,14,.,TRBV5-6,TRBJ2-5,CASSLGGGQWAQYF,TGTGCCAGCAGCTTGGGGGGCGGCCAATGGGCCCAGTACTTC
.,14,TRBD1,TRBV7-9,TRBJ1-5,CASSSWDSYQPQHF,TGTGCCAGCAGCTCTTGGGACAGCTATCAGCCCCAGCATTTT
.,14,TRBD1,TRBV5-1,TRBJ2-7,CASSWTGGGYEQYF,TGCGCCAGCAGCTGGACAGGGGGCGGTTACGAGCAGTACTTC
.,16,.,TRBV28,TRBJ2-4,CASSPAWALAKNIQYF,TGTGCCAGCAGTCCCGCTTGGGCCTTAGCCAAAAACATTCAGTACTTC
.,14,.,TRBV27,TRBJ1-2,CASSLSPQGRGYTF,TGTGCCAGCAGTTTATCACCCCAGGGCCGTGGCTACACCTTC
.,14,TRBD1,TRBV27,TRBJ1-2,CASSGTGDNYGYTF,TGTGCCAGCTCCGGGACAGGGGATAACTATGGCTACACCTTC
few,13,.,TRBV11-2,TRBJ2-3,CASSLQSTDTQYF,TGTGCCAGCAGCCTACAGAGCACAGATACGCAGTATTTT
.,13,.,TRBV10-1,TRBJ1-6,CATRGSYNSPLHF,TGCGCCACCCGGGGCTCCTATAATTCACCCCTCCACTTT
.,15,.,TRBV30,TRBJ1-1,CAWRGQTFLNTEAFF,TGTGCCTGGAGGGGGCAGACATTCCTGAACACTGAAGCTTTCTTT
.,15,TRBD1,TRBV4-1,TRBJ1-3,CASSHGQGSGNTIYF,TGCGCCAGCAGCCACGGACAGGGCTCTGGAAACACCATATATTTT
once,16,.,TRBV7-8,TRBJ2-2,CASSLRRERNTGELFF,TGTGCCAGCAGCCTTAGACGGGAGAGGAACACCGGGGAGCTGTTTTTT
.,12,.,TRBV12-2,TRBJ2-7,CSPRDRRYEQYF,TGCTCCCCCAGGGACAGACGCTACGAGCAGTACTTC
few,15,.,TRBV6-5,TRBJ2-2,CASRHRQTTVGELFF,TGTGCCAGCAGACATCGACAGACCACCGTCGGGGAGCTGTTTTTT
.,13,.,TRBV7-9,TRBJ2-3,CASTKSGVDTQYF,TGTGCCAGCACTAAAAGCGGCGTAGATACGCAGTATTTT
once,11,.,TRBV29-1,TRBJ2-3,CSAGNTDTQYF,TGCAGCGCCGGGAACACAGATACGCAGTATTTT
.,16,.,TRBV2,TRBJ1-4,CASTRSRVRTNEKPFF,TGTGCCAGCACCAGATCTAGGGTCCGGACTAATGAAAAACCGTTTTTT
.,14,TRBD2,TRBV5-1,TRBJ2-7,CASSLGAGVYEQYF,TGCGCCAGCAGCTTGGGGGCGGGGGTATACGAGCAGTACTTC
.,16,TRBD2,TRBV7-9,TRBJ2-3,CASSLFSSGSTDTQYF,TGTGCCAGCAGCTTATTCTCTAGCGGCAGCACAGATACGCAGTATTTT
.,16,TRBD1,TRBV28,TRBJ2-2,CASSPVWQGADGELFF,TGTGCCAGCAGTCCCGTATGGCAGGGGGCAGACGGGGAGCTGTTTTTT
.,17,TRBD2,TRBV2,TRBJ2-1,CASSRLPGLAGYNEQFF,TGTGCCAGCAGTCGACTGCCGGGACTAGCGGGATACAATGAGCAGTTCTTC
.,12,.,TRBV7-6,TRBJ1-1,CASSLTSTEAFF,TGTGCCAGCAGCTTAACTTCTACTGAAGCTTTCTTT
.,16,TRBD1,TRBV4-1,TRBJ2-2,CASSLRPLDRGGELFF,TGCGCCAGCAGCCTCCGCCCCCTGGACAGGGGCGGGGAGCTGTTTTTT
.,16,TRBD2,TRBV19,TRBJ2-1,CASSRGGSGRDNEQFF,TGTGCCAGTTCAAGGGGCGGGAGCGGGAGGGACAATGAGCAGTTCTTC
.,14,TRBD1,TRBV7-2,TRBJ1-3,CASSWDSSGNTIYF,TGTGCCAGCAGCTGGGACAGCTCTGGAAACACCATATATTTT
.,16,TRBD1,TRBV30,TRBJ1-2,CAWSVVGRGHRYGYTF,TGTGCCTGGAGTGTCGTGGGCAGGGGGCATCGGTATGGCTACACCTTC
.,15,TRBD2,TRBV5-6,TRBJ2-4,CASSSPGGGEYIQYF,TGTGCCAGCAGCTCGCCGGGAGGCGGGGAATACATTCAGTACTTC
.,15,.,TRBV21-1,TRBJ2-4,CASSIPQKAKNIQYF,TGTGCCAGCAGCATACCCCAGAAAGCCAAAAACATTCAGTACTTC
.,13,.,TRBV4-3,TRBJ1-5,CASSQDLSQPQHF,TGCGCCAGCAGCCAAGATCTTTCTCAGCCCCAGCATTTT
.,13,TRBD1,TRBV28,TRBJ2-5,CASRDRARETQYF,TGTGCCAGCAGGGACAGGGCAAGGGAGACCCAGTACTTC
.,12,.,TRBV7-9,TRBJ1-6,CASSLVPGPLHF,TGTGCCAGCAGCTTAGTACCGGGACCCCTCCACTTT
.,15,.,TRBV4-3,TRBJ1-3,CASSQIEGAGNTIYF,TGCGCCAGCAGCCAAATAGAGGGCGCCGGAAACACCATATATTTT
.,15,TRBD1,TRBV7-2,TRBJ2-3,CASSFGQGSTDTQYF,TGTGCCAGCAGCTTTGGACAGGGAAGTACAGATACGCAGTATTTT
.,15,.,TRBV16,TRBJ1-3,CASSQSRGSGNTIYF,TGTGCCAGCAGCCAATCCAGAGGGAGTGGAAACACCATATATTTT
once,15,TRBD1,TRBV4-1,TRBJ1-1,CASSQAGTGDTEAFF,TGCGCCAGCAGCCAAGCCGGGACAGGGGACACTGAAGCTTTCTTT